This T cell receptor beta chain was found in a study of blood T cell repertoires in COVID-19. Across the whole study: Donors in the United States, Italy and Spain gave samples during acute or convalescent COVID-19. The cDNA or gDNA used as material had been derived from T cells, B-cell-depleted T cells, or PBMCs.

The authors' processing: Reference gene primer amplification yielded estimated nucleated cell counts. The data were produced by immunoSEQ multiplex PCR, yet TCRdb's version contains in-frame clones alone and is incomplete. D and trimming were read from the DNA, whereas the V and J calls and clone size are those reported in that table. The data show some 220,000 clones, around three quarters seen once. Germline V lookup: CDR1 SGHRS, CDR2 YFSETQ. V lost 0 bases and J lost 3; bases outside the gene matches: 9. The CDR3 runs 16 residues. Input material: peripheral blood. The origin of this receptor is an older woman with acute or convalescent COVID-19. The J gene is TRBJ2-7, the V gene TRBV5-1, with 7 positions matching TRBD1. CDR3 DNA: TGCGCCAGCAGCTTGGACCCCGGGACAGCGATCTACGAGCAGTACGTC. Its translation: CASSLDPGTAIYEQYV.